The entry below describes one T cell receptor beta chain. The germline V gene encodes CDR1 LGHNT and CDR2 FRNRAP. V lost 2 bases and J 1 base, leaving 20 bases between the germline ends. The CDR3 spans 19 residues. In the source study's methods: Reference gene primer amplification in the assay estimated nucleated cell counts. The method was immunoSEQ multiplex PCR; TCRdb's version includes in-frame clones alone and lacks a portion of them. V and J calls and clone size are as listed in that table; D and trimming were resolved from the DNA. Here the sample spans 63,000 or so clones, 80% to 85% being singletons. The sample comes from a study of blood T cell repertoires in COVID-19. Study in general: Sites across the United States, Italy and Spain contributed samples from acute and convalescent COVID-19.

This rearrangement joins TRBV12-5 to TRBJ1-4; D perhaps matches TRBD1 (5 bases). The sequenced sample consisted of peripheral blood. The receptor comes from a human donor in a cohort sampled during active COVID-19. CDR3 region: CASGLPRTNEVGTNEKLFF. DNA for the CDR3: TGTGCTAGTGGTTTGCCCCGGACAAACGAAGTGGGAACTAATGAAAAACTGTTTTTT.